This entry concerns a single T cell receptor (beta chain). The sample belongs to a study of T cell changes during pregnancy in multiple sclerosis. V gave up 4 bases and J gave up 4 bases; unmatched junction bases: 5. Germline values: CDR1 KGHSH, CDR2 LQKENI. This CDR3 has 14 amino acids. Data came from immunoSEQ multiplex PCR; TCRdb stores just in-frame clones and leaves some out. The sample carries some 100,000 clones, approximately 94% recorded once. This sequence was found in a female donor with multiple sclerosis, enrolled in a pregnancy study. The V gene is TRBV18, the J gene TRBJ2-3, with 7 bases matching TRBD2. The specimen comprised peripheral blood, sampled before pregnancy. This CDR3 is CASSLAGVSDTQYF. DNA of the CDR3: TGTGCCAGCTCACTCGCGGGAGTTTCAGATACGCAGTATTTT.